This T cell receptor (beta chain) emerged from a study of CD8+ T cells in alopecia areata. About the study: It was oral tofacitinib, at 5 to 10 mg twice daily, that treated patients received. Using the percentage of affected scalp area, treated patients' severity was scored. Study results and caveats: For lesional scalp, especially alopecia totalis/universalis, clonality was higher than in normal scalp.

Points on this clone: The antigen is undetermined.

Sequencing used cDNA as its template, made by extracting RNA and reverse transcribing it. Profiled with immunoSEQ multiplex PCR; TCRdb holds only in-frame clones, not every one. The repertoire includes 100,000 to 150,000 clones, 61% of them detected once, and around 5.7% sits in the top ten. Treatment of the sample: oral pan-JAK inhibitor, 5-10 mg twice daily. Both CD4+ and CD8+ T cells were separated by sorting PBMCs. The source of this sequence is a human donor with alopecia areata. This material consisted of CD4+ T cells sorted from blood, taken at week 4, from a patient treated with tofacitinib.

DNA for the CDR3: TGTGCCAGCAGCCCGACCGAAGCGGGGCGATACAATGAGCAGTTCTTC. Its translation is CASSPTEAGRYNEQFF. The chain recombines TRBV5-6 with TRBJ2-1, with 7 nucleotides matching TRBD2. V shed 4 bases, J shed 4 bases, and the junction held 11 bases outside the gene matches. Looked up from germline, CDR1 is SGHDT and CDR2 is YYEEEE. There are 16 residues in the CDR3.